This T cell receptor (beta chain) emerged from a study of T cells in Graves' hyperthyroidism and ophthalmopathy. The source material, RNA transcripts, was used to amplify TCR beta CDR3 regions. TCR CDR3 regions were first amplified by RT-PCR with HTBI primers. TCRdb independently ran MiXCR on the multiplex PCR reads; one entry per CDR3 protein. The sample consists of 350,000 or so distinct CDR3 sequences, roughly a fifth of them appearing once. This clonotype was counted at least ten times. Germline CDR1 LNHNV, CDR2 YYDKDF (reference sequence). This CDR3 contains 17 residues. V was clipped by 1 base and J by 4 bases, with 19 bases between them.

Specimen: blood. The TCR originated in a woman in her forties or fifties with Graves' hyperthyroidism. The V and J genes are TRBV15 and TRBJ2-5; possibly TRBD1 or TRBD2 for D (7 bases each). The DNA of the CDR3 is TGTGCCACCAGCAGAGCTAAGGGGGAGGGGGCTGCAGAGACCCAGTACTTC. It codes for CATSRAKGEGAAETQYF. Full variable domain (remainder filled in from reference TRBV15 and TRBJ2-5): DAMVIQNPRYQVTQFGKPVTLSCSQTLNHNVMYWYQQKSSQAPKLLFHYYDKDFNNEADTPDNFQSRRPNTSFCFLDIRSPGLGDTAMYLCATSRAKGEGAAETQYFGPGTRLLVL.